Listed below are T cell receptor beta chains from one sample, sequenced in a study of shared T cell receptors in the human thymus. Generated by immunoSEQ multiplex PCR, the TCRdb table keeps only in-frame clones and is missing some. The data hold hundreds of thousands of clones, with about 89% observed a single time. The sample was also linked to a second study, of human thymus T cells.

The specimen was thymocytes. The receptors here all came from a boy less than two years old with a congenital heart defect. Each CDR3 is given with its conserved first and last residue. Each record gives: V gene, clone size, D gene, J gene, CDR3 DNA, CDR3 protein. D genes are given only for firm matches. Size values are once, few and many counts, or a class for expanded clones, and some rows have none.

TRBV5-1	.	.	TRBJ2-6	TGCGCCAGCCTTTTTGCCCCCACAGGGCCTGGGGCCAACGTCCTGACTTTC	CASLFAPTGPGANVLTF
TRBV7-8	few	TRBD1	TRBJ1-2	TGTGCCAGCAGCCCTAGACAGGGAGTCTTTTATGGCTACACCTTC	CASSPRQGVFYGYTF
TRBV14	.	TRBD2	TRBJ2-3	TGTGCCAGCAGCGCGGGGGGTAGCACAGATACGCAGTATTTT	CASSAGGSTDTQYF
TRBV6-1	.	.	TRBJ1-2	TGTGCCAGCAGTGAAAATGGGCCATATGGCTACACCTTC	CASSENGPYGYTF
TRBV11-2	.	TRBD2	TRBJ2-1	TGTGCCAGCAGCTTAGGGCGGGGGGGCCCCGACAATGAGCAGTTCTTC	CASSLGRGGPDNEQFF
TRBV7-2	.	TRBD2	TRBJ2-1	TGTGCCAGCAGCGTAATCCCGGGACTAAAAAATGAGCAGTTCTTC	CASSVIPGLKNEQFF
TRBV27	.	.	TRBJ1-6	TGTGCCAGCAGTTTATCCCCAGGGCCTAATTCACCCCTCCACTTT	CASSLSPGPNSPLHF
TRBV28	.	TRBD2	TRBJ2-1	TGTGCCAGCAGTTTATCGTTGGGACTAGCGGGAGGGCAGAATGAGCAGTTCTTC	CASSLSLGLAGGQNEQFF
TRBV7-9	.	.	TRBJ2-7	TGTGCCAGCAGCCGCCCCCTCGGGGACAAAAGCTCCTACGAGCAGTACTTC	CASSRPLGDKSSYEQYF
TRBV9	few	TRBD1	TRBJ2-6	TGTGCCAGCAGCGTGTGGGACAGGGAAGCATCTGGGGCCAACGTCCTGACTTTC	CASSVWDREASGANVLTF
TRBV4-3	.	TRBD1	TRBJ2-2	TGCGCCAGCGGACAGGATACCGGGGAGCTGTTTTTT	CASGQDTGELFF
TRBV7-6	.	.	TRBJ2-1	TGTGCCAGCAGCTTAGGGCGGGGTGAGCAGTTCTTC	CASSLGRGEQFF
TRBV4-3	.	.	TRBJ2-7	TGCGCCAGCAGCCAAGGGAGGGACCTCTACGAGCAGTACTTC	CASSQGRDLYEQYF
TRBV20-1	.	.	TRBJ2-7	TGCAGTGCCCCACCACTCTTATTC	CSAPPLLF
TRBV19	.	TRBD1	TRBJ1-3	TGTGCCAGTATATCGTCACCTACCAAGACAGGGAACACCATATATTTT	CASISSPTKTGNTIYF
TRBV6-5	.	.	TRBJ1-2	TGTGCCAGCAGTTACCGTCCAGTTATGGACATGAGCTACACCTTC	CASSYRPVMDMSYTF
TRBV28	.	TRBD1	TRBJ1-1	TGTGCCAGCAGTCTGGGGACAGGCGCCGGCATGAACACTGAAGCTTTCTTT	CASSLGTGAGMNTEAFF
TRBV5-6	.	TRBD2	TRBJ2-5	TGTGCCAGCAGCTTTAAATTGCGGGAGGGCCGCCGAGAGACCCAGTACTTC	CASSFKLREGRRETQYF
TRBV5-6	.	.	TRBJ1-5	TGTGCCAGCAGCCGGGGGGCAGGAGGTCAGCCCCAGCATTTT	CASSRGAGGQPQHF
TRBV19	.	.	TRBJ1-5	TGTGCCAGTAGTTGGCAGGGGAGGGGTCAGCCCCAGCATTTT	CASSWQGRGQPQHF
TRBV28	.	.	TRBJ2-1	TGTGCCAGCAGTTTTGTGGGTAAGGACAGAGGGGCCTTTTTTGGTGAGCAGTTCTTC	CASSFVGKDRGAFFGEQFF
TRBV7-2	.	TRBD2	TRBJ2-2	TGTGCCAGCAGCTTAGGGGCGGGAGGAAACACCGGGGAGCTGTTTTTT	CASSLGAGGNTGELFF
TRBV7-9	.	TRBD1	TRBJ1-2	TGTGCCAGCAGCTTAACGGTGCCGACAGGGAAGGAGGAGGGCTACACCTTC	CASSLTVPTGKEEGYTF
TRBV2	.	.	TRBJ2-7	TGTGCCAGCAGTGTCTTTCGTGGGGCAGACTTTTACGAGCAGTACTTC	CASSVFRGADFYEQYF
TRBV28	.	TRBD2	TRBJ2-3	TGTGCCAGCAGTTTCCAGGGACTAGCGGGCACAGATACGCAGTATTTT	CASSFQGLAGTDTQYF
TRBV28	.	TRBD2	TRBJ2-7	TGTGCCAGCAGTTGGGGAGGGAGCTACGAGCAGTACTTC	CASSWGGSYEQYF
TRBV5-1	.	TRBD1	TRBJ2-2	TGCGCCAGCAGCTTTCCTACAGGGGATGCGGGCACCGGGGAGCTGTTTTTT	CASSFPTGDAGTGELFF
TRBV29-1	.	.	TRBJ1-1	TGCAGCGTTGAAATGGGGGGGTTCACTGAAGCTTTCTTT	CSVEMGGFTEAFF
TRBV28	few	.	TRBJ2-7	TGTGCCAGCAGCCTCACCCCAGGGGACGCCTCCTACGAGCAGTACTTC	CASSLTPGDASYEQYF
TRBV7-7	.	.	TRBJ2-5	TGTGCTAGCAGGCGGGCCCTCGGGGAGACCCAGTACTTC	CASRRALGETQYF
TRBV19	.	TRBD1	TRBJ1-1	TGTGCCAGTGGGACAGGGCGGCCCACTGAAGCTTTCTTT	CASGTGRPTEAFF
TRBV4-2	.	.	TRBJ1-4	TGTGCCAGCAGCCAAGATATGGACTCAGAAAAACTGTTTTTT	CASSQDMDSEKLFF
TRBV6-5	.	TRBD1	TRBJ2-3	TGTGCCAGCAGTTTCGGACAGGGATCAGATACGCAGTATTTT	CASSFGQGSDTQYF
TRBV27	.	.	TRBJ1-2	TGTGCCAGCAGTTTATTGGGTGGCTTGGGGCATGGCTACACCTTC	CASSLLGGLGHGYTF
TRBV12-5	.	TRBD1	TRBJ2-7	TGTGCTAGTGGTTTGCCGACAGGGGGGAGCTCCTACGAGCAGTACTTC	CASGLPTGGSSYEQYF